Below, one TCR beta chain is given with its context. Since a much larger clone is just one base distant, this may be a read error. The entry originates in a study of regulatory T cells in long-lasting Graves disease. CDR3-region Arm-PCR and iRepertoire HTBI primers produced the TCR beta libraries. TCRdb used MiXCR to reprocess the multiplex PCR reads, holding one entry per CDR3 protein. In the table there are 300,000 to 500,000 distinct CDR3 sequences, less than 25% of which are singletons. Regarding time point: persistent/refractory GD, antithyroid drugs over 5 years with positive TRAb. Isolated PBMC RNA provided the starting material for the TCR library. Germline CDR1 reads MNHEY; CDR2 reads SVGAGI. The CDR3 runs 17 residues. V lost 2 bases, J lost 4 bases, and 20 bases lay in between.

This specimen was peripheral blood mononuclear cells (PBMCs), taken when the disease was refractory, from a patient treated with antithyroid drugs. The TCR originated in a female donor with Graves disease. The rearrangement joins TRBV6-5 to TRBJ1-1; D perhaps matches TRBD1 (6 bases). The CDR3 reads CASSYPTGTGVVTEAFF. In DNA form, the CDR3 reads TGTGCCAGCAGTTACCCGACAGGTACCGGGGTGGTCACTGAAGCTTTCTTT.